This passage covers 19 T cell receptor beta chains from one sample sequenced in a study of blood T cell repertoires in COVID-19. The method was immunoSEQ multiplex PCR; TCRdb's version includes in-frame clones alone and lacks a portion of them. Counted here are about 220,000 clones, 65% to 90% occurring once; the ten biggest clones make up about 9%. The material sequenced was peripheral blood. These receptors came from a man between 50 and 59 years old with active or convalescent COVID-19.

The chain uses TRBV14 and TRBJ2-1; 9 nucleotides match TRBD2. With 3 bases clipped from V and 6 bases from J, the junction kept 6 bases outside the gene matches. This CDR3 region has 15 residues. CDR1 and CDR2 (germline): SGHDN, FVKESK. The CDR3 reads CASSQGLASFNEQFF. CDR3 coding DNA: TGTGCCAGCAGCCAGGGACTAGCAAGTTTCAATGAGCAGTTCTTC.

This rearrangement joins TRBV7-6 to TRBJ2-3; TRBD2 agrees at 13 bases. Per germline, CDR1 SGHVS and CDR2 FNYEAQ. This CDR3 spans 17 amino acids. J was trimmed by 4 bases and V by 3 bases; bases with no gene match: 7. CDR3 nucleotides: TGTGCCAGCAGCTTGAGGGGGACTAGCGGGATTGCAGATACGCAGTATTTT. As protein: CASSLRGTSGIADTQYF.

This clone was picked up one time. This sequence joins TRBV4-1 and TRBJ2-7, with TRBD2 matching 7 bases. J was trimmed by 8 bases and V by 0 bases; bases with no gene match: 1. The CDR3 totals 12 residues. CDR1 and CDR2 from the germline V gene are MGHRA and YSYEKL. In DNA, the CDR3 is TGCGCCAGCAGCCAAGACGGGAGGAAGCAGTACGTC. Translated: CASSQDGRKQYV.

V is TRBV27 and J is TRBJ2-3; 7 bases are a match to TRBD2. The CDR3 consists of 15 residues. The germline CDR1 and CDR2 sequences are MNHEY and SMNVEV (reference sequence). The J segment lost 2 bases and the V segment lost 6 bases, leaving 8 bases of the junction unmatched. The CDR3 DNA reads TGTGCCAGCAGAATTCTCGGGAGGAACACAGATACGCAGTATTTT. Protein product: CASRILGRNTDTQYF.

V is TRBV28 and J is TRBJ1-5; D is possibly TRBD1 (6 bases). Trimming pared 8 bases from V and 0 bases from J, leaving 23 bases between. Germline V CDR1 and CDR2: MDHEN, SYDVKM. There are 18 residues in the CDR3. The CDR3: CASWNPDREFYSNQPQHF. CDR3 DNA: TGTGCCAGCTGGAACCCGGACAGAGAATTTTATAGCAATCAGCCCCAGCATTTT. The whole variable domain, filled in from reference TRBV28 and TRBJ1-5, reads DVKVTQSSRYLVKRTGEKVFLECVQDMDHENMFWYRQDPGLGLRLIYFSYDVKMKEKGDIPEGYSVSREKKERFSLILESASTNQTSMYLCASWNPDREFYSNQPQHFGDGTRLSIL.

This clone was counted a single time. This chain uses TRBV15 with TRBJ1-1; no firm D call. Germline lookup yields CDR1 LNHNV and CDR2 YYDKDF (reference sequence). Trimming removed 0 bases at V and 7 bases at J, with 18 bases between. CDR3 size: 16 residues. CDR3 bases: TGTGCCACCAGCAGAGATCATGCGGGTAGGGAGGGTGAAGCTTTCTTT. It is translated as CATSRDHAGREGEAFF.

The chain carries TRBV19 and TRBJ1-2; perhaps TRBD1 as D (6 bases). Trimming left V 5 bases short and J 7 bases short, with 11 bases between. CDR1 is LNHDA and CDR2 is SQIVND in the germline V gene (reference sequence). CDR3 length: 12 residues. CDR3 amino acids: CASSLQGLGYTF. CDR3 nucleotide sequence: TGTGCCAGTAGTCTTCAGGGGCTTGGCTACACCTTC.

The DNA of the CDR3 is TGTGCCAGCAGTTATTATGGGGCAGGGCGGGATACTGAAGCTTTCTTT. Translating it yields CASSYYGAGRDTEAFF. The chain recombines TRBV6-2 or TRBV6-3 with TRBJ1-1, with D perhaps TRBD1 (5 bases). The germline V and J ends were trimmed by 3 bases and 5 bases, with 19 bases remaining between them. The CDR3 length is 16 residues. Germline V CDR1 and CDR2: MNHEY, SVGEGT.

This clone was recorded once. The chain employs TRBV10-3 and TRBJ2-1, with a tentative D call TRBD2 (6 bases). With 8 bases removed from V and 4 bases from J, the gap between germline ends came to 27 bases. Germline loops: CDR1 ENHRY, CDR2 SYGVKD. The CDR3 has 18 amino acids. The CDR3 here is CAIGGIGRQLHRYNEQFF. CDR3 nucleotides: TGTGCCATCGGAGGGATTGGCCGACAGCTTCACCGATACAATGAGCAGTTCTTC.

V gene TRBV5-3 combines with J gene TRBJ1-5; D is unresolved. TRBV5-3 is known as an ORF, though its function is uncertain. This CDR3 comprises 18 residues. V gave up 3 bases and J gave up 0 bases, with 19 bases separating them. The CDR3 nucleotides read TGTGCCAGAAGCTCCCACGAGGGTTCCCCTTATAGCAATCAGCCCCAGCATTTT. It translates to CARSSHEGSPYSNQPQHF.

The chain couples TRBV19 to TRBJ1-3; TRBD1 matches 8 bases. Germline CDR1 LNHDA, CDR2 SQIVND (reference sequence). The junction had 11 bases not matched to a gene; V was cut back by 7 bases and J by 0 bases. There are 17 residues in the CDR3. The CDR3, as DNA: TGTGCCAGTACCACGACCAGGGGGCCCAACTCTGGAAACACCATATATTTT. This sequence encodes CASTTTRGPNSGNTIYF.

This chain connects TRBV2 to TRBJ1-2; D is unclear. The CDR3 spans 15 residues. The germline V and J ends were trimmed by 6 bases and 3 bases, with 17 bases remaining between them. Germline CDR1 and CDR2: SNHLY and FYNNEI. CDR3 region: CASRRTSLSDYGYTF. The CDR3 bases are TGTGCCAGCAGGAGGACTTCCCTCAGCGACTATGGCTACACCTTC.

This clone was seen only once. V is TRBV5-1 and J is TRBJ2-6; tentatively, D is TRBD1 (5 bases). The V and J ends lost 0 bases and 0 bases respectively, with 13 bases between them. The CDR3 has 18 amino acids. Germline V gene data show CDR1 as SGHRS and CDR2 as YFSETQ. The CDR3 spells CASSLDVRVSSGANVLTF. The CDR3 DNA reads as TGCGCCAGCAGCTTGGATGTCAGGGTGAGCTCTGGGGCCAACGTCCTGACTTTC.

This chain links TRBV18 with TRBJ2-5, with 8 bases fitting TRBD1. Germline V gene lookup returns CDR1 KGHSH and CDR2 LQKENI. The CDR3 spans 15 residues. The trim removed 6 bases at V and 5 bases at J, leaving 11 bases unmatched. The CDR3 DNA reads as TGTGCCAGCTCCCGCGGACAGGGAGACGGGGAGACCCAGTACTTC. This sequence encodes CASSRGQGDGETQYF. Full variable domain (rest looked up from reference TRBV18 and TRBJ2-5): NAGVMQNPRHLVRRRGQEARLRCSPMKGHSHVYWYRQLPEEGLKFMVYLQKENIIDESGMPKERFSAEFPKEGPSILRIQQVVRGDSAAYFCASSRGQGDGETQYFGPGTRLLVL.

V gene TRBV10-3 combines with J gene TRBJ1-1; 7 bases are shared with TRBD1. This CDR3 is 16 amino acids long. Germline CDR1 is ENHRY and CDR2 is SYGVKD. V lost 1 base, J lost 1 base, and 6 bases stayed unmatched. The CDR3 nucleotides are TGTGCCATCAGTGAGTACGTTGGGACAGAGAACACTGAAGCTTTCTTT. Protein product: CAISEYVGTENTEAFF.

This clone has a handful of counts. This chain joins TRBV11-2 and TRBJ2-7; maybe TRBD1 (6 bases). Germline V CDR1 and CDR2: SGHAT, FQNNGV. The CDR3 consists of 14 residues. Trimming shortened V by 1 base and J by 2 bases, and 9 bases separated the two germline ends. CDR3 in amino acids: CASSLGQGTYEQYV. The DNA for the CDR3 is TGTGCCAGCAGCTTAGGCCAGGGGACCTACGAGCAGTACGTC.

The V and J genes are TRBV2 and TRBJ1-5; no definite D call. The CDR3 contains 13 residues. Germline V gene lookup returns CDR1 SNHLY and CDR2 FYNNEI. V lost 7 bases to trimming and J lost 7 bases, with 14 bases between them. As DNA, the CDR3 is TGTGCCAGCAACTCCGGGAACCGCCAGCCCCAGCATTTT. Translated, it gives CASNSGNRQPQHF.

This sequence joins TRBV3-1 (or the pseudogene TRBV3-2) and TRBJ2-3; D perhaps matches TRBD2 (6 bases). V lost 8 bases and J lost 1, with 10 bases in between. Per the germline V gene, CDR1 is LGHDT and CDR2 is YNNKEL (reference sequence). The CDR3 has 13 amino acids. This CDR3 reads CASAGTGTDTQYF. CDR3 nucleotides: TGTGCCAGCGCCGGGACTGGCACAGATACGCAGTATTTT.

The chain joins TRBV7-8 to TRBJ2-5; TRBD1 is a possible D gene (7 bases). Deletions cut 5 bases from V and 2 bases from J, with 9 bases between. Germline assignment: CDR1 SGHVS and CDR2 FQNEAQ. This CDR3 region has 13 residues. CDR3 in DNA: TGTGCCAGCAGCGCGGGACAGCAAGAGACCCAGTACTTC. This codes for CASSAGQQETQYF. Full variable domain (remainder filled in from reference TRBV7-8 and TRBJ2-5): GAGVSQSPRYKVAKRGQDVALRCDPISGHVSLFWYQQALGQGPEFLTYFQNEAQLDKSGLPSDRFFAERPEGSVSTLKIQRTQQEDSAVYLCASSAGQQETQYFGPGTRLLVL.